The rows below give T cell receptor beta chains drawn from one sample of a study of cytomegalovirus exposure and HLA in healthy donors. Some clones are missing from TCRdb's copy, which holds only in-frame ones; the method was immunoSEQ multiplex PCR. Its listing shows about 33,000 clones. The source material was PBMCs. The receptors shown here come from a man aged 35 to 55 in good health and CMV-seronegative. Both conserved end residues are part of each CDR3. D genes are given only for firm matches. Part of the rows lack a size; the others show once, few, many or a class for expanded clones.

d_gene: -
v_gene: TRBV19
abundance: -
j_gene: TRBJ2-2
CDR3aa: CASRADRNTGELFF
CDR3nt: TGTGCCAGTAGAGCGGACAGGAACACCGGGGAGCTGTTTTTT

d_gene: -
v_gene: TRBV6-5
abundance: -
j_gene: TRBJ2-1
CDR3aa: CASSPLGADHNEQFF
CDR3nt: TGTGCCAGCAGCCCCCTCGGAGCGGACCACAATGAGCAGTTCTTC

d_gene: -
v_gene: TRBV5-1
abundance: -
j_gene: TRBJ2-3
CDR3aa: CASSLGGVTDTQYF
CDR3nt: TGCGCCAGCAGCTTGGGTGGAGTTACAGATACGCAGTATTTT

d_gene: -
v_gene: TRBV6-1
abundance: -
j_gene: TRBJ1-2
CDR3aa: CASRGEVYGYTF
CDR3nt: TGTGCCAGCAGAGGGGAGGTCTATGGCTACACCTTC

d_gene: TRBD2
v_gene: TRBV6-4
abundance: medium-sized
j_gene: TRBJ2-3
CDR3aa: CASSDSVAGDTQYF
CDR3nt: TGTGCCAGCAGTGACTCGGTAGCGGGAGATACGCAGTATTTT

d_gene: TRBD2
v_gene: TRBV9
abundance: -
j_gene: TRBJ2-3
CDR3aa: CASSTMSGRWADTQYF
CDR3nt: TGTGCCAGCAGCACGATGAGCGGGAGGTGGGCAGATACGCAGTATTTT

d_gene: -
v_gene: TRBV7-9
abundance: -
j_gene: TRBJ2-7
CDR3aa: CASSLGQVGSPHEQYF
CDR3nt: TGTGCCAGCAGCTTAGGTCAGGTGGGGAGCCCCCACGAGCAGTACTTC

d_gene: TRBD2
v_gene: TRBV7-9
abundance: -
j_gene: TRBJ2-1
CDR3aa: CASNSGSAYNEQFF
CDR3nt: TGTGCCAGCAATAGCGGGAGCGCCTACAATGAGCAGTTCTTC

d_gene: TRBD2
v_gene: TRBV4-1
abundance: -
j_gene: TRBJ2-5
CDR3aa: CASSQDGTSGETQYF
CDR3nt: TGCGCCAGCAGCCAAGATGGGACTAGTGGCGAGACCCAGTACTTC

d_gene: -
v_gene: TRBV7-8
abundance: -
j_gene: TRBJ2-7
CDR3aa: CASSLLSRDYEQYF
CDR3nt: TGTGCCAGCAGCTTATTGTCCAGGGACTACGAGCAGTACTTC

d_gene: TRBD1
v_gene: TRBV19
abundance: -
j_gene: TRBJ2-5
CDR3aa: CASTWRGTEQETQYF
CDR3nt: TGTGCCAGTACTTGGCGTGGGACAGAACAAGAGACCCAGTACTTC

d_gene: TRBD1
v_gene: TRBV28
abundance: -
j_gene: TRBJ1-4
CDR3aa: CASSSAGTGSEKLFF
CDR3nt: TGTGCCAGCAGTTCCGCCGGGACAGGGAGTGAAAAACTGTTTTTT

d_gene: -
v_gene: TRBV6-5
abundance: -
j_gene: TRBJ1-1
CDR3aa: CASSYNRGTEAFF
CDR3nt: TGTGCCAGCAGTTACAATCGGGGTACTGAAGCTTTCTTT

d_gene: TRBD2
v_gene: TRBV5-1
abundance: -
j_gene: TRBJ2-7
CDR3aa: CASSQLAGGYEQYF
CDR3nt: TGCGCCAGCAGCCAACTAGCGGGAGGGTACGAGCAGTACTTC

d_gene: -
v_gene: TRBV18
abundance: -
j_gene: TRBJ1-2
CDR3aa: CASSPDRSYGYTF
CDR3nt: TGTGCCAGCTCACCGGACAGAAGCTATGGCTACACCTTC

d_gene: -
v_gene: TRBV5-6
abundance: -
j_gene: TRBJ1-3
CDR3aa: CASSPGGYFSGNTIYF
CDR3nt: TGTGCCAGCAGCCCCGGCGGCTATTTCTCTGGAAACACCATATATTTT

d_gene: TRBD1
v_gene: TRBV30
abundance: -
j_gene: TRBJ1-2
CDR3aa: CAWGAYGTEINYGYTF
CDR3nt: TGTGCCTGGGGTGCCTACGGGACAGAGATTAACTATGGCTACACCTTC

d_gene: -
v_gene: TRBV4-3
abundance: -
j_gene: TRBJ2-7
CDR3aa: CASSQELGGPSYEQYF
CDR3nt: TGCGCCAGCAGCCAAGAGTTGGGGGGTCCATCCTACGAGCAGTACTTC

d_gene: -
v_gene: TRBV20-1
abundance: -
j_gene: TRBJ2-7
CDR3aa: CSVGLAAEQYF
CDR3nt: TGCAGTGTAGGGCTAGCTGCCGAGCAGTACTTC

d_gene: TRBD2
v_gene: TRBV13
abundance: -
j_gene: TRBJ2-1
CDR3aa: CASRREAYNEQFF
CDR3nt: TGTGCCAGCAGGCGGGAGGCCTACAATGAGCAGTTCTTC

d_gene: -
v_gene: TRBV6-5
abundance: -
j_gene: TRBJ2-7
CDR3aa: CASSYDGAGTSYEQYF
CDR3nt: TGTGCCAGCAGTTACGATGGCGCGGGTACCTCCTACGAGCAGTACTTC

d_gene: -
v_gene: TRBV4-1
abundance: -
j_gene: TRBJ2-1
CDR3aa: CASSPPRGGYNEQFF
CDR3nt: TGCGCCAGCAGCCCCCCTAGGGGAGGCTACAATGAGCAGTTCTTC

d_gene: -
v_gene: TRBV2
abundance: -
j_gene: TRBJ1-5
CDR3aa: CASTGQYNQPQHF
CDR3nt: TGTGCCAGTACCGGACAGTACAATCAGCCCCAGCATTTT

d_gene: -
v_gene: TRBV28
abundance: -
j_gene: TRBJ1-4
CDR3aa: CASTRTGTNEKLFF
CDR3nt: TGTGCCAGCACCCGAACCGGGACAAATGAAAAACTGTTTTTT

d_gene: -
v_gene: TRBV30
abundance: -
j_gene: TRBJ2-2
CDR3aa: CAWSVRQGGGELFF
CDR3nt: TGTGCCTGGAGTGTACGGCAGGGCGGCGGGGAGCTGTTTTTT